A selection of T cell receptor beta chains follows, all from one sample in a study of cytotoxic CD8 clonotypes in ibrutinib-treated CLL. The assay was immunoSEQ multiplex PCR, and TCRdb's table has in-frame clones only and misses some. The repertoire consists of roughly 24,000 clones, with approximately 72% occurring once and the leading ten covering under 9.5%. The sample consisted of PBMCs, taken before ibrutinib treatment. These receptors came from a human donor with chronic lymphocytic leukemia. Each CDR3 is given without its conserved first and last residue.

V gene	CDR3 protein
TRBV2	ASSKDTAYEQY
TRBV10-3	AISESRDPLNTEAF
TRBV29-1	SAGGSNQPQH
TRBV7-6	ASSSAGTSPQETQY
TRBV4-3	ASSQVTGGGGELF
TRBV27	ASSISSRRQAF
TRBV2	ASKLAENNEQF
TRBV18	ASSALRTVNTEAF
TRBV30	AWKVGRGIDTQY
TRBV27	ASSFARGGSYEQY
TRBV2	ASSARGGANVLT
TRBV4-2	ASSQRIEGNQPQH
TRBV5-4	ASSSRTDPAYEQY
TRBV7-2	ASSLYDQPQH
TRBV25-1	ATTGGSNEQF
TRBV19	ASSIISGVNSNQPQH
TRBV4-2	ASSQASTGGETQY
TRBV11-2	ASSLRPANTGELF
TRBV5-4	ASSRERTSVLYNEQF
TRBV30	AWSVPGVGSDEQF
TRBV28	ASSFSGGGYGYT
TRBV5-4	ASSLRGLNTEAF
TRBV7-3	ASSLTGRGANTGELF
TRBV2	ASNSGEVHSGNTIY
TRBV4-1	ASSQGVAADTEAF
TRBV7-9	ASSFRLAGVYEQY
TRBV19	ASKRSQGEETQY
TRBV9	ASSARDRGEQY
TRBV19	ASTSGGTENTEAF
TRBV7-9	ASSSGQGSSTNEKLF
TRBV10-1	ASSDSFVTAYDEQF
TRBV5-6	ASRFDSTDTQY
TRBV4-1	ASSQVTGVYEQY
TRBV5-4	ASSSGPYNEQF
TRBV30	AWILLGQKEAF
TRBV14	ASSQFRGGSYEQY
TRBV7-9	ASSPSVRGSGGGYNEQF
TRBV27	ASSLLAGAYEQY
TRBV19	ATREANKNIQY
TRBV5-6	ASSWTGVETQY
TRBV11-1	ASSLAANQPQH
TRBV18	ASSQGSTGELF
TRBV5-6	ASSPWTFQAEAF
TRBV5-6	ASSRTNEQY
TRBV7-2	ASSLIPLAGATEQY
TRBV7-8	ASSSSATNEKLF
TRBV5-1	ASSLGLGLGTRDNEQF
TRBV5-4	ASSLVLAGFYEQY
TRBV5-4	ASSSEGARETQY
TRBV7-8	ASRTGGLDTQY
TRBV7-2	ASSRGTGYTGELF
TRBV19	ASSLRRTSGTYNEQF